The T cell receptor (beta chain) described here comes from a study of blood T cell repertoires in COVID-19. Background on the study: Samples taken during acute and convalescent COVID-19 were collected in the United States, Italy and Spain. In each case, the material was cDNA or gDNA derived from T cells, B-cell-depleted T cells, or PBMCs.

V gave up 6 bases and J gave up 5 bases, with 4 bases separating them. CDR3 length: 10 amino acids. Germline V CDR1 and CDR2: SNHLY, FYNNEI. How the authors handled the data: Quantification of nucleated cells was approximated via reference gene primer amplification. TCRdb's copy holds only in-frame clones and misses some; the assay was immunoSEQ multiplex PCR. V, J and clone size are taken as reported in that table, and D and trimming were inferred from the DNA itself. The table shows over 30,000 clones, with 80% to 95% occurring only once. The V call is TRBV2, the J call TRBJ2-5, with no clear D. This TCR came from an elderly man with acute or convalescent COVID-19. Material for sequencing was peripheral blood. The CDR3 loop reads CASSRETQYF. The CDR3 bases are TGTGCCAGCAGCCGGGAGACCCAGTACTTC.